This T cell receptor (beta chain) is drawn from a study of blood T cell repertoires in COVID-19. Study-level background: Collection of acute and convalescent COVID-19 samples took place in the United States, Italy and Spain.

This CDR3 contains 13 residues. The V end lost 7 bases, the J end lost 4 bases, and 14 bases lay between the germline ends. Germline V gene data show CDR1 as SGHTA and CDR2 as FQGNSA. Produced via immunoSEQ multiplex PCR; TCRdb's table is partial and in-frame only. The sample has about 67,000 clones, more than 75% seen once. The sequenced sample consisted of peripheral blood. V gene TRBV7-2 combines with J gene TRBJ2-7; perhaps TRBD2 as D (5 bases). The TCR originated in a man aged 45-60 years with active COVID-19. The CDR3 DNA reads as TGTGCCAGCACCAATGGACTGGGGTACGAGCAGTACTTC. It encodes CASTNGLGYEQYF.